The text below deals with one T cell receptor beta chain. Its antigen is unknown. CDR1 and CDR2 (germline): DFQATT, SNEGSKA (reference sequence). J lost 2 bases, V lost 6 bases, and 10 bases had no gene match. The CDR3 runs 15 residues. The data were obtained in a study of post-analysis software for immune sequencing data. Incorporated into the TCR beta cDNA libraries were unique molecular identifiers, which served to reduce PCR and sequencing biases. The source material, about 0.9 to 10 million T cells, gave rise to roughly 0.5 million cDNA molecules. TCRdb reprocessed the PCR reads with MiXCR, giving one entry per CDR3 protein. This sample carries roughly 670,000 distinct CDR3 sequences, 59% of them seen once, and the ten largest clones take 11%. Findings and caveats of the study: With F measure, samples from one preparation batch clustered together strongly. Among roughly 5 TRBV segments more frequent in patients than controls were TRBV5-6, TRBV5-1 and TRBV20-1.

This sequence was found in a girl aged 2-9 years with multiple sclerosis. V usage is TRBV20-1 and J usage is TRBJ2-3; 8 nucleotides line up with TRBD2. Sequenced material: blood. This CDR3 is CSANPGGGFTDTQYF. Written as DNA, the CDR3 is TGCAGTGCCAATCCCGGGGGGGGGTTCACAGATACGCAGTATTTT.